The clone carrying this T cell receptor beta chain was detected many times. What it binds is not known. The germline V gene encodes CDR1 DFQATT and CDR2 SNEGSKA (reference sequence). V was clipped by 0 bases and J by 6 bases; unmatched bases: 5. The length of the CDR3 is 15 residues. The data were obtained in a study of T cells after yellow fever vaccination. TCRdb reprocessed the 5' RACE reads with MiXCR, giving one entry per CDR3 protein. The sample yields hundreds of thousands of distinct CDR3 sequences, around 12% seen once. Broader study findings: At 95% to 98% for CD4 and 75% to 90% for CD8, most primary-vaccination clones showed up again after the booster.

The J gene is TRBJ1-4, the V gene TRBV20-1, with TRBD1 matching 9 bases. The specimen comprised CD4+ T cells sorted from PBMCs, sampled 15 days after the yellow fever booster vaccination. The receptor comes from a man younger than 30 who received the YFV17D yellow fever vaccine. The CDR3 region has the DNA TGCAGTGCTAGAGATCCAGGGACAGGGCATGAAAAACTGTTTTTT. Translation gives CSARDPGTGHEKLFF.